The present TCR beta chain was sequenced within a study of monozygotic twins with inflammatory bowel disease. TCRdb reprocessed the 5' RACE reads and keeps a single row for each CDR3 protein, giving no DNA. The table lists a few hundred thousand distinct CDR3 sequences. CDR3 size: 17 residues. CDR1 is MGHRA and CDR2 is YSYEKL in the germline V gene. The specimen sequenced was blood. This clonotype was obtained from a human donor with ulcerative colitis or Crohn's disease, or a healthy co-twin of an affected twin (not recorded which). The chain recombines TRBV4-1 with TRBJ2-5; TCRdb picks TRBD2, but there is no DNA to check that call. This CDR3 reads CASSQGSSGRSAETQYF.